This is a list of T cell receptor beta chains from one sample in a study of a mutant IDH1 vaccine in newly diagnosed glioma. No antigen is known for these receptors. TCRdb keeps only in-frame clones here, not all; method: immunoSEQ multiplex PCR. The profile shows 40,000 or so clones, roughly 84% of them singletons. Source: PBMCs, taken from a glioma patient whose treatment included an IDH1 peptide vaccine. The receptors stem from a man aged 35-49 years with glioma. Each CDR3 is given with its conserved first and last residue. Fields, in order: clone size, J gene, V gene, D gene, CDR3 protein, CDR3 DNA. D genes are given only for firm matches. Clone size is given for some rows only: seen once, a few or many times, or a class if the clone is expanded.

>few|TRBJ2-1|TRBV10-3|TRBD2
CAISGGTSGSDEQFF
TGTGCCATCAGTGGGGGGACTAGCGGGAGTGATGAGCAGTTCTTC
>.|TRBJ2-7|TRBV7-6|.
CASSPEMGHEQYF
TGTGCCAGCAGCCCCGAAATGGGGCACGAGCAGTACTTC
>.|TRBJ2-2|TRBV4-3|TRBD2
CASSRTRGAGGATGELFF
TGCGCCAGCAGCCGGACGCGGGGAGCGGGAGGGGCCACCGGGGAGCTGTTTTTT
>.|TRBJ2-1|TRBV29-1|TRBD2
CSVTGTSGSVQFF
TGCAGCGTCACAGGGACTAGCGGGAGTGTGCAGTTCTTC
>few|TRBJ1-4|TRBV2|.
CASKGWGEKLFF
TGTGCCAGCAAGGGCTGGGGGGAAAAACTGTTTTTT
>.|TRBJ2-2|TRBV9|TRBD2
CASSVSLAGPIGELFF
TGTGCCAGCAGCGTATCCCTAGCGGGACCGATCGGGGAGCTGTTTTTT
>.|TRBJ1-2|TRBV19|TRBD1
CAPPDRAHGVAGCPYGYTF
TGTGCCCCCCCGGACAGGGCACACGGGGTAGCCGGCTGTCCCTATGGCTACACCTTC
>.|TRBJ1-2|TRBV7-9|.
CASSLGGGNYGYTF
TGTGCCAGCAGCCTAGGGGGGGGTAACTATGGCTACACCTTC
>.|TRBJ2-1|TRBV18|.
CASSPGQGFSGISYNEQFF
TGTGCCAGCTCACCGGGACAGGGCTTTAGCGGGATCTCCTACAATGAGCAGTTCTTC
>.|TRBJ2-7|TRBV6-5|.
CASRDTRGAYEQYF
TGTGCCAGCAGGGATACCCGAGGGGCCTACGAGCAGTACTTC
>.|TRBJ2-7|TRBV15|.
CATRNDRSSYEQYF
TGTGCCACCAGGAATGACAGGTCCTCCTACGAGCAGTACTTC
>once|TRBJ2-3|TRBV7-8|.
CASSLDYSDQQYF
TGTGCCAGCAGCTTAGATTACAGTGACCAGCAGTATTTT
>.|TRBJ1-3|TRBV7-9|.
CASSPAGSPPIGNTIYF
TGTGCCAGCAGTCCAGCGGGATCGCCTCCGATAGGAAACACCATATATTTT
>.|TRBJ2-1|TRBV18|TRBD2
CASSTSGITYNEQFF
TGTGCCAGCTCAACTAGCGGGATAACTTACAATGAGCAGTTCTTC
>.|TRBJ2-1|TRBV29-1|.
CSVDRGGNEQFF
TGCAGCGTTGATCGCGGAGGTAATGAGCAGTTCTTC
>.|TRBJ2-3|TRBV5-4|.
CASRRPGTSTDTQYF
TGTGCCAGCAGACGTCCCGGGACTAGCACAGATACGCAGTATTTT
>few|TRBJ2-1|TRBV10-3|.
CAISDGGDEQFF
TGTGCCATCAGTGATGGAGGCGATGAGCAGTTCTTC
>.|TRBJ2-1|TRBV18|TRBD1
CASSSTGVNEQFF
TGTGCCAGCTCATCGACAGGGGTCAATGAGCAGTTCTTC
>.|TRBJ1-2|TRBV7-2|.
CASSLDSRDYTF
TGTGCCAGCAGCTTAGATTCTCGGGACTACACCTTC
>.|TRBJ1-3|TRBV4-2|.
CASSVRDSSSGNTIYF
TGTGCCAGCAGCGTCCGGGATTCTTCCTCTGGAAACACCATATATTTT
>.|TRBJ2-7|TRBV5-4|TRBD2
CASSPSGVQSYEQYF
TGTGCCAGCAGCCCTAGCGGGGTTCAGTCCTACGAGCAGTACTTC
>.|TRBJ2-3|TRBV7-8|.
CASSLRRTDTQYF
TGTGCCAGCAGCTTAAGGAGGACCGATACGCAGTATTTT
>.|TRBJ2-1|TRBV6-6|.
CASSYDFYNEQFF
TGTGCCAGCAGTTACGACTTTTACAATGAGCAGTTCTTC